This record looks at one T cell receptor beta chain sequence and its context. The entry originates in a study of T cell changes during pregnancy in multiple sclerosis. Only in-frame clones appear in the TCRdb table, and some are missing; sequencing was by immunoSEQ multiplex PCR. This table has about 98,000 clones, roughly nine tenths appearing once. The CDR3 extends over 10 amino acids. Germline assignment: CDR1 MGHDK and CDR2 SYGVNS. V was shortened by 9 bases and J by 3 bases, with 6 bases between the two germline ends. Here the sequenced sample was peripheral blood, taken after pregnancy. This TCR was sampled from a female donor in good health, enrolled as a control in a pregnancy study. The J gene is TRBJ2-7, the V gene TRBV25-1; D is unclear. The CDR3 protein is CASSNYEQYF. For the CDR3, the DNA is TGTGCCAGTTCAAACTACGAGCAGTACTTC.